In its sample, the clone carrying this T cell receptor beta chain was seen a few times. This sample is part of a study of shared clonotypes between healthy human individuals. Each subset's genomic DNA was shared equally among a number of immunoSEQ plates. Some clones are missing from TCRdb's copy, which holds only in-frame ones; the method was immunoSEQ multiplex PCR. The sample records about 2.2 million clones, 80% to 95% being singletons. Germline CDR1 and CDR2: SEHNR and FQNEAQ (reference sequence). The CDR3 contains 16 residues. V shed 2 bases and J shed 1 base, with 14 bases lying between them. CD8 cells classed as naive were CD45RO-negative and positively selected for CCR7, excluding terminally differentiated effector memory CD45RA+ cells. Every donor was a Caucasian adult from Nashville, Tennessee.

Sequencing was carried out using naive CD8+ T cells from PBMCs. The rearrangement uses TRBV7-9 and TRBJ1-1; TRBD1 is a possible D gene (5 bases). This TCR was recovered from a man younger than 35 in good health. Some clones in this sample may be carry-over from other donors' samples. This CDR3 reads CASSLRQGLKNTEAFF. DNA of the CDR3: TGTGCCAGCAGCTTACGCCAGGGACTAAAGAACACTGAAGCTTTCTTT. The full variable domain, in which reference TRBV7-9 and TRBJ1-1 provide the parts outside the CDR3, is DTGVSQNPRHKITKRGQNVTFRCDPISEHNRLYWYRQTLGQGPEFLTYFQNEAQLEKSRLLSDRFSAERPKGSFSTLEIQRTEQGDSAMYLCASSLRQGLKNTEAFFGQGTRLTVV.